This TCR beta chain was recovered during a study of HIV-infected patients and healthy controls. Approximately 500 ng RNA was reverse transcribed with alpha and beta constant-region primers. Separate chain-specific third strand synthesis with multiplexing indices produced the alpha and beta libraries. Via MiXCR, TCRdb re-called the 5' RACE reads, giving one row per CDR3 protein. The table has more than 5,500 distinct CDR3 sequences, 20% to 25% seen once. This CDR3 is 13 amino acids long. The germline V gene has CDR1 SGDLS and CDR2 YYNGEE. The junction had 3 bases not matched to a gene; V was cut back by 7 bases and J by 2 bases. The repertoire came from unfractionated whole blood and reflected all unsorted peripheral T cells. Enrolled donors were untreated HIV-infected adults about to begin antiretroviral therapy.

Sequenced here: blood, sampled before antiretroviral therapy. The receptor was isolated from an adult with HIV infection. V usage is TRBV9 and J usage is TRBJ2-3; 8 bases fit TRBD2. The CDR3 spells CASDGGATDTQYF. For the CDR3, the DNA is TGTGCCAGCGACGGGGGGGCCACAGATACGCAGTATTTT.